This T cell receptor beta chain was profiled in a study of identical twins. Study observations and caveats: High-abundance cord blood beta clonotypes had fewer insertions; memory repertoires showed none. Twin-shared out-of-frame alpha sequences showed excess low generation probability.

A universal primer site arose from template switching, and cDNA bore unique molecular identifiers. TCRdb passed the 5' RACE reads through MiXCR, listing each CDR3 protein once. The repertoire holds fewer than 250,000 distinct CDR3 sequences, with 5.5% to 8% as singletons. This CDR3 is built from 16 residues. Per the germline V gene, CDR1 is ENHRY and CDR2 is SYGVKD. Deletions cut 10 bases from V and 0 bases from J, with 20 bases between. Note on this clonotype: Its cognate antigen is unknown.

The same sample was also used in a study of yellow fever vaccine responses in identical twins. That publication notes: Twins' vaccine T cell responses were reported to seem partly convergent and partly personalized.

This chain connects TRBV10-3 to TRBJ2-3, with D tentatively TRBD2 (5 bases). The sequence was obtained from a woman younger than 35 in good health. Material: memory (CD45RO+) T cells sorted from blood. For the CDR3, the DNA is TGTGCCACCCGAGGCGGGCTTGCAAAAAGCACAGATACGCAGTATTTT. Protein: CATRGGLAKSTDTQYF.